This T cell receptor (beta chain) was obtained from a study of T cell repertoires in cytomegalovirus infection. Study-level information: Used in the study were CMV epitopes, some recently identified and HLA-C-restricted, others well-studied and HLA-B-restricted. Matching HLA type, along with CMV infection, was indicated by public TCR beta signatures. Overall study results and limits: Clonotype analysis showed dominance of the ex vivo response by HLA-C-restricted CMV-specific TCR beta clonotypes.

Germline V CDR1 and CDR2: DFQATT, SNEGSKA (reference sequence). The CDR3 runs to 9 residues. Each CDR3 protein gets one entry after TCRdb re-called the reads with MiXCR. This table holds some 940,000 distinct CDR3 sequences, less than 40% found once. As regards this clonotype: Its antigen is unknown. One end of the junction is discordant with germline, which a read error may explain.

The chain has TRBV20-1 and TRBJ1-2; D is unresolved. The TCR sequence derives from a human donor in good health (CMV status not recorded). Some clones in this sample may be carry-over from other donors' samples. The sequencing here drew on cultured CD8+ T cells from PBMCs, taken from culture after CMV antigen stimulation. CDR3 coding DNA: TGCAGTGCTAATTATGGCTACACCTTC. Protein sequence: CSANYGYTF.